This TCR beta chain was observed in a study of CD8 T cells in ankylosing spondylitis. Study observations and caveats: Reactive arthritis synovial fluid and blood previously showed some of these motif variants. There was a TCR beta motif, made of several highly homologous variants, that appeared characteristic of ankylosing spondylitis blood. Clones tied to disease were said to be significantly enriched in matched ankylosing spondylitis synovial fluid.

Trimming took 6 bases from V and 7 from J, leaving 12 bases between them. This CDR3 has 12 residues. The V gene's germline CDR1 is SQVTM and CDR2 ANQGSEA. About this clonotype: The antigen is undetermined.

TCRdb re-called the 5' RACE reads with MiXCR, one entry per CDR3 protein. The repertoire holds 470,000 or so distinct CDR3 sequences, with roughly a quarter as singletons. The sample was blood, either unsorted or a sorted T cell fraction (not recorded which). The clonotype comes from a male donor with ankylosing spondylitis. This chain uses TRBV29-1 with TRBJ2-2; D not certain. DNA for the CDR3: TGCAGCGTGGGGAAGGAAAGCGGGGAGCTGTTTTTT. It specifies CSVGKESGELFF.